The 9 T cell receptor beta chains below were found in one sample sequenced in a study of blood T cell repertoires in COVID-19. Data came from immunoSEQ multiplex PCR; TCRdb stores just in-frame clones and leaves some out. The data hold fewer than 350,000 clones, with around 87% observed a single time. Specimen: peripheral blood. The receptors originated from a woman aged 45-59 years who had recovered from COVID-19.

The chain is built from TRBV10-3 and TRBJ1-5; D unresolved. Germline loops: CDR1 ENHRY, CDR2 SYGVKD. V was shortened by 6 bases and J by 3 bases, with 9 bases between the two germline ends. CDR3 length: 13 residues. The CDR3 is CAISGAINQPQHF. In nucleotides, the CDR3 is TGTGCCATCAGCGGAGCAATCAATCAGCCCCAGCATTTT.

CDR3 sequence (DNA): TGTGCCAGCAGTGAATCAAGACTAGCGGGGGCCACCACCGGGGAGCTGTTTTTT. It is translated as CASSESRLAGATTGELFF. This rearrangement joins TRBV25-1 to TRBJ2-2; TRBD2 agrees at 12 bases. CDR1 is MGHDK and CDR2 is SYGVNS in the germline V gene. CDR3 length equals 18 residues. V trimming: 1 base; J trimming: 4 bases; junction bases outside the gene matches: 7. Full variable domain (outside the CDR3, taken from reference TRBV25-1 and TRBJ2-2): EADIYQTPRYLVIGTGKKITLECSQTMGHDKMYWYQQDPGMELHLIHYSYGVNSTEKGDLSSESTVSRIRTEHFPLTLESARPSHTSQYLCASSESRLAGATTGELFFGEGSRLTVL.

The chain joins TRBV10-3 to TRBJ1-2; perhaps TRBD1 as D (5 bases). V shed 7 bases and J shed 3 bases, with 18 bases lying between them. The CDR3 has 15 residues. Germline loops: CDR1 ENHRY, CDR2 SYGVKD. The CDR3 protein is CAITMSQGYYYGYTF. CDR3 DNA: TGTGCCATCACCATGAGTCAGGGTTATTACTATGGCTACACCTTC.

This clone has more than one count but fewer than ten. The chain recombines TRBV6-5 with TRBJ2-7; 13 bases match TRBD2. CDR3 length: 14 amino acids. The ends lost 6 bases at V and 7 bases at J; junction bases unmatched: 6. Per germline, CDR1 MNHEY and CDR2 SVGAGI. CDR3 residues: CASRTGTSGVEQYF. The CDR3 DNA reads as TGTGCCAGCAGAACCGGGACTAGCGGGGTTGAGCAGTACTTC.

The rearrangement uses TRBV27 and TRBJ2-5; perhaps TRBD2 as D (6 bases). V was shortened by 1 base and J by 2 bases, with 14 bases between the two germline ends. The CDR3 loop spans 16 amino acids. CDR1 MNHEY and CDR2 SMNVEV come from the germline V gene (reference sequence). This CDR3 reads CASSLLGSGPQETQYF. CDR3 nucleotide sequence: TGTGCCAGCAGTTTATTAGGTAGCGGCCCACAAGAGACCCAGTACTTC.

This clone was observed a single time. The chain recombines TRBV11-2 with TRBJ1-3; D gene ambiguous. Germline values: CDR1 SGHAT, CDR2 FQNNGV. The CDR3 spans 16 residues. Trimming removed 0 bases at V and 1 base at J, with 10 bases between. CDR3 protein: CASSLDHAGSGNTIYF. The CDR3 DNA follows: TGTGCCAGCAGCTTAGATCATGCGGGGTCTGGAAACACCATATATTTT.

This chain connects TRBV3-1 (or the pseudogene TRBV3-2) to TRBJ2-4, with TRBD1 matching over 7 bases. The CDR3 has 16 residues. V was pared by 4 bases and J by 2 bases, with 8 bases of the junction left unmatched. Per germline, CDR1 LGHDT and CDR2 YNNKEL (reference sequence). This CDR3 reads CASSPVRQGSKNIQYF. In DNA, the CDR3 is TGTGCCAGCAGCCCGGTACGACAGGGCTCCAAAAACATTCAGTACTTC.

The rearrangement joins TRBV30 to TRBJ2-7; TRBD1 aligns across 8 bases. With V trimmed by 7 bases and J by 0 bases, 8 bases remained unmatched. This CDR3 comprises 14 residues. Looked up from germline, CDR1 is GTSNPN and CDR2 is SVGIG (reference sequence). The CDR3 sequence: CASERQGRSYEQYF. The CDR3, as DNA: TGTGCCTCGGAGCGACAGGGGCGCTCCTACGAGCAGTACTTC.

The chain combines TRBV7-2 with TRBJ1-5; D uncertain. The CDR3 is 15 amino acids. Germline V gene sequence: CDR1 SGHTA, CDR2 FQGNSA. V was pared by 4 bases and J by 0 bases, with 10 bases between. The CDR3 region has the DNA TGTGCCAGCAGCTCTCGGGTCGCTAGCAATCAGCCCCAGCATTTT. As protein: CASSSRVASNQPQHF.